This T cell receptor (beta chain) was retrieved from a study of blood T cell repertoires in COVID-19. The data were produced by immunoSEQ multiplex PCR, yet TCRdb's version contains in-frame clones alone and is incomplete. The data contain 70,000 to 95,000 clones, roughly nine tenths of them singletons. The CDR3 totals 16 residues. Per the germline V gene, CDR1 is SGHRS and CDR2 is YFSETQ. The V gene lost 1 base and the J gene lost 1 base, with 13 bases spanning the gap. The chain links TRBV5-1 to TRBJ2-3; possibly TRBD2 for D (5 bases). The TCR originated in a woman older than 75 with active COVID-19. The sample consisted of peripheral blood. CDR3 protein: CASSLLSGGGTDTQYF. The CDR3 DNA sequence: TGCGCCAGCAGCTTGCTGAGCGGTGGAGGCACAGATACGCAGTATTTT.